This is a list of T cell receptor beta chains from one sample in a study of OX40 agonist ivuxolimab in advanced cancers. This table comes from immunoSEQ multiplex PCR, and its TCRdb copy is limited to in-frame clones, with some not included. The sample yields about 90,000 clones, about 89% seen once. The sample in question was CD4+ or CD8+ T cells sorted from blood, obtained in a trial of the OX40 agonist ivuxolimab. Receptors originate from an adult with an advanced solid tumor such as melanoma, head and neck, liver or kidney cancer. The CDR3 runs from the conserved cysteine through the conserved F or W. D genes are given only for firm matches. Clone size appears in some rows only: once, few, many, or a class for an expanded clone.

d_gene,j_gene,v_gene,abundance,CDR3aa,CDR3nt
-,TRBJ1-5,TRBV6-4,-,CASSAQGGGNQPQHF,TGTGCCAGCAGTGCACAGGGTGGAGGCAATCAGCCCCAGCATTTT
TRBD2,TRBJ2-7,TRBV10-2,-,CASSDSDGGLAGGFSYEQYF,TGCGCCAGCAGTGACTCGGACGGGGGACTAGCGGGAGGGTTTTCTTACGAGCAGTACTTC
-,TRBJ2-1,TRBV5-8,once,CASSLGGLSYNEQFF,TGTGCCAGCTCCCTGGGGGGCCTCTCCTACAATGAGCAGTTCTTC
TRBD1,TRBJ2-1,TRBV5-1,-,CASSITGEPYHEQFF,TGCGCCAGCAGCATTACAGGGGAACCTTATCATGAGCAGTTCTTC
-,TRBJ2-1,TRBV6-1,-,CASSYLNEQFF,TGTGCCAGCAGCTACCTAAATGAGCAGTTCTTC
-,TRBJ2-7,TRBV28,-,CASSSGGTGSYEQYF,TGTGCCAGCAGTTCGGGGGGGACAGGGTCCTACGAGCAGTACTTC
-,TRBJ1-2,TRBV6-5,few,CASSFAQGGYTF,TGTGCCAGCAGTTTCGCGCAGGGAGGCTACACCTTC
-,TRBJ2-7,TRBV28,-,CASSPASSRTEQYF,TGTGCCAGCAGTCCGGCTAGCTCCCGGACCGAGCAGTACTTC
-,TRBJ1-4,TRBV2,-,CASSRGAGGGEKLFF,TGTGCCAGCAGTAGGGGGGCGGGAGGTGGTGAAAAACTGTTTTTT
TRBD1,TRBJ2-5,TRBV28,-,CASSSTGGGLETQYF,TGTGCCAGCAGCTCGACAGGGGGCGGTTTGGAGACCCAGTACTTC
TRBD1,TRBJ1-2,TRBV6-5,few,CASSYSGQVVRYGYTF,TGTGCCAGCAGTTACTCGGGACAGGTAGTACGTTATGGCTACACCTTC
-,TRBJ2-7,TRBV30,-,CAWALIPNNYEQYF,TGTGCCTGGGCGCTAATACCAAACAACTACGAGCAGTACTTC
-,TRBJ2-5,TRBV5-4,-,CASSPILGETQYF,TGTGCCAGCAGCCCAATACTAGGGGAGACCCAGTACTTC
-,TRBJ1-2,TRBV28,-,CASTSGEDPKLGYGYTF,TGTGCCAGCACCTCCGGAGAAGACCCAAAGCTTGGATATGGCTACACCTTC
TRBD2,TRBJ2-3,TRBV11-2,-,CASSLLAGASTDTQYF,TGTGCCAGCAGCTTGCTAGCGGGAGCGAGCACAGATACGCAGTATTTT
TRBD2,TRBJ2-7,TRBV27,-,CASRDLAGKLYEQYF,TGTGCCAGCAGGGATCTAGCGGGTAAACTCTACGAGCAGTACTTC
TRBD2,TRBJ2-2,TRBV2,-,CASRPTSGATGELFF,TGTGCCAGCAGGCCCACTAGCGGAGCCACCGGGGAGCTGTTTTTT
-,TRBJ1-5,TRBV6-5,-,CASRDAGPNQPQHF,TGTGCCAGCAGGGATGCAGGACCAAATCAGCCCCAGCATTTT
TRBD2,TRBJ2-3,TRBV28,few,CASSFDLAGAITDTQYF,TGTGCCAGCAGTTTCGACCTAGCGGGAGCGATCACAGATACGCAGTATTTT
TRBD2,TRBJ2-7,TRBV12-5,-,CASVSRTSPYEQYF,TGTGCTAGTGTCTCCCGGACTAGCCCCTACGAGCAGTACTTC
-,TRBJ2-7,TRBV29-1,-,CSVGGTLPYEQYF,TGCAGCGTTGGGGGGACCCTCCCCTACGAGCAGTACTTC
-,TRBJ2-2,TRBV5-4,-,CASSLGVRDTGELFF,TGTGCCAGCAGCTTGGGCGTACGGGACACCGGGGAGCTGTTTTTT
-,TRBJ2-3,TRBV7-9,-,CASSFQGGDTQYF,TGTGCCAGCAGCTTCCAAGGTGGAGATACGCAGTATTTT
-,TRBJ2-7,TRBV5-1,-,CASSLTNSYEQYF,TGCGCCAGCAGCTTGACGAACTCCTACGAGCAGTACTTC
-,TRBJ2-2,TRBV19,-,CASSAPSWVFGFAGELFF,TGTGCCAGTAGTGCTCCTAGTTGGGTTTTTGGGTTTGCCGGGGAGCTGTTTTTT
-,TRBJ2-7,TRBV7-9,-,CASSPSLGGKFEQYF,TGTGCCAGCAGCCCAAGTCTCGGGGGAAAGTTCGAGCAGTACTTC
TRBD2,TRBJ2-7,TRBV18,-,CASSPPTGGPYEQYF,TGTGCCAGCTCACCACCGACGGGAGGGCCATACGAGCAGTACTTC
TRBD2,TRBJ2-3,TRBV4-3,once,CASSQQRAGRAFADTQYF,TGCGCCAGCAGCCAACAGCGCGCCGGGAGGGCCTTCGCAGATACGCAGTATTTT
-,TRBJ1-1,TRBV4-1,-,CASSQDTDTEAFF,TGCGCCAGCAGCCAAGATACGGACACTGAAGCTTTCTTT
-,TRBJ1-4,TRBV28,-,CASSFREKLFF,TGTGCCAGCAGTTTCCGGGAAAAACTGTTTTTT
TRBD1,TRBJ1-1,TRBV30,-,CAWSMTGGRTEAFF,TGTGCCTGGAGTATGACAGGGGGCCGGACTGAAGCTTTCTTT
TRBD2,TRBJ2-1,TRBV7-8,-,CASSFLAGVYNEQFF,TGTGCCAGCAGCTTTTTAGCGGGAGTCTACAATGAGCAGTTCTTC